This passage covers 10 T cell receptor beta chains from one sample sequenced in a study of PD-L1 blockade in urothelial cancer (dated 2017 in TCRdb). The library was made by the immunoSEQ multiplex PCR assay. TCRdb retrieved this table from immuneACCESS and kept in-frame rearrangements only. Not all clones are present; in checked studies, unresolved V genes account for under half, and no reason is known for the remainder. This sample is represented by under 100,000 clones; roughly 87% of them were singletons. The biggest ten clones account for around a tenth of the sample. Sequencing used PBMCs, obtained around atezolizumab (anti-PD-L1) treatment. The receptors here all came from a man aged 65 to 79 with urothelial cancer.

V is TRBV20-1 and J is TRBJ1-1; D might be TRBD1 (6 bases). The germline V gene encodes CDR1 DFQATT and CDR2 SNEGSKA (reference sequence). Trimming removed 3 bases from V and 5 bases from J, with 7 bases in between. This CDR3 is 11 amino acids long. For the CDR3, the DNA is TGCAGTGCTAGGCAGGGGACTGAAGCTTTCTTT. Protein: CSARQGTEAFF.

The J gene is TRBJ2-1, the V gene TRBV15; 9 bases are shared with TRBD1. CDR3 size: 16 residues. Germline V gene sequence: CDR1 LNHNV, CDR2 YYDKDF (reference sequence). V lost 1 base to trimming and J lost 8 bases; unmatched junction nucleotides: 9. For the CDR3, the DNA is TGTGCCACCAGCAGAGGGAGGGACAGGGAAGGGGATGAGCAGTTCTTC. Translating it yields CATSRGRDREGDEQFF.

The V and J genes are TRBV30 and TRBJ1-2, with TRBD1 matching over 10 bases. The V segment lost 2 bases and the J segment 10 bases; nucleotides outside the gene matches: 7. The CDR3 has 13 amino acids. Germline V gene sequence: CDR1 GTSNPN, CDR2 SVGIG (reference sequence). CDR3 coding DNA: TGTGCCTGGAGTTCTTGGACAGGGGGTGACTACACCTTC. It codes for CAWSSWTGGDYTF.

The V gene is TRBV15, the J gene TRBJ2-1, with TRBD2 as a possible D gene (6 bases). The CDR3 is made up of 14 amino acids. V was trimmed by 3 bases and J by 4 bases, leaving 10 bases between them. Per the germline V gene, CDR1 is LNHNV and CDR2 is YYDKDF (reference sequence). CDR3 DNA: TGTGCCACCAGCAGGGGGACTTCTTACAATGAGCAGTTCTTC. It is translated as CATSRGTSYNEQFF.

V is TRBV7-6 and J is TRBJ2-7; 10 positions agree with TRBD1. Looked up from germline, CDR1 is SGHVS and CDR2 is FNYEAQ. There are 13 residues in the CDR3. With V trimmed by 4 bases and J by 9 bases, 6 bases remained unmatched. The CDR3 region is CASSSPGQGRQYF. The CDR3 DNA is TGTGCCAGCAGCTCGCCGGGACAGGGGAGGCAGTACTTC.

The V and J genes are TRBV10-1 and TRBJ2-2; 7 nucleotides agree with TRBD1. The CDR3 extends over 14 amino acids. V lost 5 bases, J lost 5 bases, and 5 bases stayed unmatched. CDR1 is WNHNN, CDR2 SYGVQD, per germline (reference sequence). The CDR3 loop is CASSRDRNTGELFF. CDR3 nucleotides: TGCGCCAGCAGTCGGGACAGAAATACCGGGGAGCTGTTTTTT.

Only one count was recorded for this clone. The chain couples TRBV19 to TRBJ2-1, with 7 bases fitting TRBD1. J lost 9 bases, V lost 7 bases, and 12 bases had no gene match. The length of the CDR3 is 14 residues. Germline CDR1 is LNHDA and CDR2 is SQIVND (reference sequence). CDR3 in amino acids: CASNRGGGSSEQFF. The CDR3 DNA sequence: TGTGCCAGTAACAGGGGTGGGGGAAGTAGTGAGCAGTTCTTC.

The chain uses TRBV28 and TRBJ2-5, with TRBD1 matching 8 bases. CDR3 length: 15 amino acids. Germline CDR1 MDHEN, CDR2 SYDVKM. V lost 6 bases, J lost 0 bases, and 6 bases stayed unmatched. CDR3 region: CASSGTGYNQETQYF. Written as DNA, the CDR3 is TGTGCCAGCAGCGGGACAGGTTATAACCAAGAGACCCAGTACTTC.

This chain joins TRBV7-8 and TRBJ2-3; 8 bases are a match to TRBD1. The length of the CDR3 is 17 residues. Unmatched junction bases numbered 14, after V lost 1 base and J lost 8 bases. Germline loops: CDR1 SGHVS, CDR2 FQNEAQ. CDR3 nucleotides: TGTGCCAGCAGCTTAGTAGGCACAGGGGGTTCCATGGGTACGCAGTATTTT. Encoded protein: CASSLVGTGGSMGTQYF.

J is TRBJ2-3 and V is TRBV5-1; 10 bases agree with TRBD2. The CDR3 covers 14 residues. The J segment lost 4 bases and the V segment lost 2 bases, leaving 1 base of the junction unmatched. Per germline, CDR1 SGHRS and CDR2 YFSETQ. In DNA form, the CDR3 reads TGCGCCAGCAGCTTTACTAGCGGGGCAGATACGCAGTATTTT. Translation gives CASSFTSGADTQYF.